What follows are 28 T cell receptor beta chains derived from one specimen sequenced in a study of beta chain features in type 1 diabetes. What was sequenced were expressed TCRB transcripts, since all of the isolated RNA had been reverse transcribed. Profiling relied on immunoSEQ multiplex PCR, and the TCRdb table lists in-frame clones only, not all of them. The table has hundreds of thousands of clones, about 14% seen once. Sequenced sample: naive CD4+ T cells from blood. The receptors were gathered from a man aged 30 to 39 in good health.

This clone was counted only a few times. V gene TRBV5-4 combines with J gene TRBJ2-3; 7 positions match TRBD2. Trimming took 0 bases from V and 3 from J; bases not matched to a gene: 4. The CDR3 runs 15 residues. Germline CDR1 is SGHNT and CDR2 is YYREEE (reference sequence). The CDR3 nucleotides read TGTGCCAGCAGCTTGGGGACCGGGAGGACAGATACGCAGTATTTT. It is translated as CASSLGTGRTDTQYF.

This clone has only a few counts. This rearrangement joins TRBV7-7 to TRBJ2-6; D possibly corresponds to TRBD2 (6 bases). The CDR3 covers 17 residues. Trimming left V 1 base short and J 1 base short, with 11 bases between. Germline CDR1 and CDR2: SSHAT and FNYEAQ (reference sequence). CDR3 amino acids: CASSLGGLVSGANVLTF. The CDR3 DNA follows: TGTGCCAGCAGCTTAGGGGGACTTGTATCTGGGGCCAACGTCCTGACTTTC.

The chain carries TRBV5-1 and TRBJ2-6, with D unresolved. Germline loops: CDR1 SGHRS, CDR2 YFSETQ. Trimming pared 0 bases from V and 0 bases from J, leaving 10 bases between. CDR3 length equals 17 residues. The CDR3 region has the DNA TGCGCCAGCAGCTTGGGCGAAACACTCTCTGGGGCCAACGTCCTGACTTTC. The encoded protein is CASSLGETLSGANVLTF.

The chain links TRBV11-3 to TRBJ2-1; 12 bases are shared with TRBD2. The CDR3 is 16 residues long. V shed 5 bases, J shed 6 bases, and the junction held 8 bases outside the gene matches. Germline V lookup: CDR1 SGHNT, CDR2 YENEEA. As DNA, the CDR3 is TGTGCCAGCAGCCAAAGGACTAGCGGGACTACCAATGAGCAGTTCTTC. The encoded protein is CASSQRTSGTTNEQFF.

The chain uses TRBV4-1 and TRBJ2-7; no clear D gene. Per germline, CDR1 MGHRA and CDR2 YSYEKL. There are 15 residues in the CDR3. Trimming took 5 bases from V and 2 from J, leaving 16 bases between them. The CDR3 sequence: CASSSPRGPPYEQYF. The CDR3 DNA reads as TGCGCCAGCAGCTCTCCGCGTGGACCTCCCTACGAGCAGTACTTC.

CDR3 residues: CASSWRAGATLNTEAFF. The CDR3 DNA reads TGTGCCAGCAGCTGGCGGGCAGGGGCGACTTTGAACACTGAAGCTTTCTTT. This sequence joins TRBV7-8 and TRBJ1-1; D is possibly TRBD1 (6 bases). CDR3 size: 17 residues. V was trimmed by 4 bases and J by 0 bases, leaving 18 bases between them. Germline V lookup: CDR1 SGHVS, CDR2 FQNEAQ. The whole variable domain, remainder taken from reference TRBV7-8 and TRBJ1-1, is GAGVSQSPRYKVAKRGQDVALRCDPISGHVSLFWYQQALGQGPEFLTYFQNEAQLDKSGLPSDRFFAERPEGSVSTLKIQRTQQEDSAVYLCASSWRAGATLNTEAFFGQGTRLTVV.

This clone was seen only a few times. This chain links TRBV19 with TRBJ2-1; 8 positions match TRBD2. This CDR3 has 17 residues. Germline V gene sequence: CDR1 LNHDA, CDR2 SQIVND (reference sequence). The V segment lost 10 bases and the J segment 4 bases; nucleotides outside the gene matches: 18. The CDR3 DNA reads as TGTGCCACCAGAGGAATAGGCGGGAGGTCTGTATACAATGAGCAGTTCTTC. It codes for CATRGIGGRSVYNEQFF.

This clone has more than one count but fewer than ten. CDR3 nucleotide sequence: TGTGCCAGCAGCTTAGTGGGGACTAGCATCAATGAGCAGTTCTTC. This sequence encodes CASSLVGTSINEQFF. V gene TRBV7-2 combines with J gene TRBJ2-1; TRBD2 matches 9 bases. Germline loops: CDR1 SGHTA, CDR2 FQGNSA. CDR3 length equals 15 residues. With V trimmed by 1 base and J by 6 bases, 4 bases remained unmatched.

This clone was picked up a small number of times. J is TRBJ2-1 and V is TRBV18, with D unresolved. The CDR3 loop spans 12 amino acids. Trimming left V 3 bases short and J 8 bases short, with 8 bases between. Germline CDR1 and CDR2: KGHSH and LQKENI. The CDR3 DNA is TGTGCCAGCTCACCTTCGGCGGATGAGCAGTTCTTC. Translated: CASSPSADEQFF.

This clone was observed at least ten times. CDR3 bases: TGTGCCTGGAGTGGAGGGACACCCCGAAGCTCCTACGAGCAGTACGTC. Translating gives CAWSGGTPRSSYEQYV. This chain connects TRBV30 to TRBJ2-7, with D perhaps matching TRBD1 (6 bases). The germline V and J ends were trimmed by 1 base and 0 bases, with 16 bases remaining between them. This CDR3 is built from 16 residues. CDR1 GTSNPN and CDR2 SVGIG come from the germline V gene (reference sequence).

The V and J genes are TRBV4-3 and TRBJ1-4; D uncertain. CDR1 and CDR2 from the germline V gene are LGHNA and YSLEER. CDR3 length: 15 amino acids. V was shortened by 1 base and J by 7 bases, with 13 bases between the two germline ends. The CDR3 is CASSQAAAVAEKLFF. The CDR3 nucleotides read TGCGCCAGCAGCCAAGCCGCGGCAGTCGCTGAAAAACTGTTTTTT.

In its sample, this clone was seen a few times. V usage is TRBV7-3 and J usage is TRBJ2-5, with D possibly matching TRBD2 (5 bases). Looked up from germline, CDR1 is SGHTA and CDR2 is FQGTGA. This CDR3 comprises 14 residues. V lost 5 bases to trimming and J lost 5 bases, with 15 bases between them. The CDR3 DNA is TGTGCCAGCAGCCCTCCATCTAGCCCTGAGACCCAGTACTTC. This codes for CASSPPSSPETQYF. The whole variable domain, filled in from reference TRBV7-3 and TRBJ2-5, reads GAGVSQTPSNKVTEKGKYVELRCDPISGHTALYWYRQSLGQGPEFLIYFQGTGAADDSGLPNDRFFAVRPEGSVSTLKIQRTERGDSAVYLCASSPPSSPETQYFGPGTRLLVL.

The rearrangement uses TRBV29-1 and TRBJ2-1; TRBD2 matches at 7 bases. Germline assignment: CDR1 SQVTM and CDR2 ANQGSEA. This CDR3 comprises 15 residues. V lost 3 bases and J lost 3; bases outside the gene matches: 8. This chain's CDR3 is CSVDASGNIYNEQFF. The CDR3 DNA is TGCAGCGTTGATGCTAGCGGAAATATCTACAATGAGCAGTTCTTC.

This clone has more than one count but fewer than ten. CDR3 bases: TGTGCCAGTAGTACCGGACTAGCGGCCAACAATGAGCAGTTCTTC. Protein product: CASSTGLAANNEQFF. The gene calls are TRBV19 and TRBJ2-1, with 10 bases aligning to TRBD2. J was trimmed by 5 bases and V by 4 bases; bases with no gene match: 5. The length of the CDR3 is 15 residues. Germline V gene lookup returns CDR1 LNHDA and CDR2 SQIVND (reference sequence). Drawing the rest from reference TRBV19 and TRBJ2-1, the complete variable domain is DGGITQSPKYLFRKEGQNVTLSCEQNLNHDAMYWYRQDPGQGLRLIYYSQIVNDFQKGDIAEGYSVSREKKESFPLTVTSAQKNPTAFYLCASSTGLAANNEQFFGPGTRLTVL.

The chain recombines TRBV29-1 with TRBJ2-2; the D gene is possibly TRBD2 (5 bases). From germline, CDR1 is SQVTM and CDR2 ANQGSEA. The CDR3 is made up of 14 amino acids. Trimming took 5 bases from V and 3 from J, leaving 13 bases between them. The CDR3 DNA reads TGCAGCGTTTTTCCCGGGGTAGACACCGGGGAGCTGTTTTTT. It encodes CSVFPGVDTGELFF.

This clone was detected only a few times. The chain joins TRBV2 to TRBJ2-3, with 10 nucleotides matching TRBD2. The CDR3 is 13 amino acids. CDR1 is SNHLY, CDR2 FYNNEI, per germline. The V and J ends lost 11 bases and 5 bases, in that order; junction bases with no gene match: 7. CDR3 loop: CADRTSGGDTQYF. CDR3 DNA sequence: TGTGCCGATAGGACTAGCGGTGGAGATACGCAGTATTTT.

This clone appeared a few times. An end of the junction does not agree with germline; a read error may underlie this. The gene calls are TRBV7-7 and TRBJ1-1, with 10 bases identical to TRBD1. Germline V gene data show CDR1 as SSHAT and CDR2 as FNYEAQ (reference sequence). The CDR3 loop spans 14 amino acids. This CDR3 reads CASSPLRTGGEAFF. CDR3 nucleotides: TGTGCTAGCAGCCCCCTTAGGACAGGGGGTGAAGCTTTCTTT.

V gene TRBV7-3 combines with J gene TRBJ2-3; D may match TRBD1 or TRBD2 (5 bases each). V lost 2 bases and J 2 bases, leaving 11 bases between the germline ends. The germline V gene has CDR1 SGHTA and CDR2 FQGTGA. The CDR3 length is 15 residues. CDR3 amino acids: CASSLGAGYTDTQYF. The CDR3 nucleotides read TGTGCCAGCAGCTTAGGGGCGGGTTACACAGATACGCAGTATTTT.

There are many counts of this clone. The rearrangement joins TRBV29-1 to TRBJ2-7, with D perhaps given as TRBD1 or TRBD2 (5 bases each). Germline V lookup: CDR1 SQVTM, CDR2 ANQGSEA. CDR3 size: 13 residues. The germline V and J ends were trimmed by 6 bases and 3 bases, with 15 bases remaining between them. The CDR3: CSVPGTAGYEQYF. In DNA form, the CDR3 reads TGCAGCGTCCCCGGGACGGCGGGCTACGAGCAGTACTTC.

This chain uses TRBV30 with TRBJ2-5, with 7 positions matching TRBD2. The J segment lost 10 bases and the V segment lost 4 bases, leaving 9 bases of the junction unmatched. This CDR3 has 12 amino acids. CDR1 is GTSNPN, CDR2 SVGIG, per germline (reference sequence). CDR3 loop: CAWTQLGGDQYF. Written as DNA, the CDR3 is TGTGCCTGGACCCAACTGGGGGGGGACCAGTACTTC.

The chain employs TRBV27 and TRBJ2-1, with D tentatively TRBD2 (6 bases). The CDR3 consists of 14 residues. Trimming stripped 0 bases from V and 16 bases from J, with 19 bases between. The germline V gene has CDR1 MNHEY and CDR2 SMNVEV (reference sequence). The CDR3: CASSLSAGQGGGFF. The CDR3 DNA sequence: TGTGCCAGCAGTTTATCAGCGGGCCAAGGAGGTGGTTTCTTC.

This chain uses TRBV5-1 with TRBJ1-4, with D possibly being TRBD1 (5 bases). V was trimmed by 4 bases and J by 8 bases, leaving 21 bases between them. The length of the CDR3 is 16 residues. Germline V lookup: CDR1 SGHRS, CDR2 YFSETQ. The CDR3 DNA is TGCGCCAGCAGCCTGAATGGTTGGGGGATGGAGGAAAAACTGTTTTTT. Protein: CASSLNGWGMEEKLFF.

Here the CDR3 DNA reads TGTGCCAGCAGTCCTATTCCGGACGGGGAGCTGTTTTTT. It codes for CASSPIPDGELFF. The chain uses TRBV7-3 and TRBJ2-2; D not certain. The CDR3 totals 13 residues. Germline loops: CDR1 SGHTA, CDR2 FQGTGA. V lost 6 bases to trimming and J lost 7 bases, with 12 bases between them.

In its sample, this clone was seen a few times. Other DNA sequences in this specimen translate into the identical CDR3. The CDR3 nucleotides are TGCGCCAGCAGCTTGTCCCAGAACTATGGCTACACCTTC. Translated: CASSLSQNYGYTF. V and J are TRBV5-1 and TRBJ1-2, with no clear D. This CDR3 contains 13 residues. With 1 base removed from V and 2 bases from J, the gap between germline ends came to 6 bases. CDR1 and CDR2 (germline): SGHRS, YFSETQ.

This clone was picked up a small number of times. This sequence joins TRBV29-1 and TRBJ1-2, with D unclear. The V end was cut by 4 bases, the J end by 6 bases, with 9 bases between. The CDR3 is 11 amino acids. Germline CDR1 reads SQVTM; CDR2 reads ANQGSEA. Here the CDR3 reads CSVAVQDGYTF. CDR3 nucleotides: TGCAGCGTTGCCGTGCAGGATGGCTACACCTTC.

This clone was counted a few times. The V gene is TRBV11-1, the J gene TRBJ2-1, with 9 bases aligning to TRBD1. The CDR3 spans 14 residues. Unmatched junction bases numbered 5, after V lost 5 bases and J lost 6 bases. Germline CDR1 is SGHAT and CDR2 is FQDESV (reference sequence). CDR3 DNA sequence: TGTGCCAGCAGCACCGGGACAGGGTCCAATGAGCAGTTCTTC. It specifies CASSTGTGSNEQFF. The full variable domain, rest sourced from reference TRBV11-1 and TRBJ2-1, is EAEVAQSPRYKITEKSQAVAFWCDPISGHATLYWYRQILGQGPELLVQFQDESVVDDSQLPKDRFSAERLKGVDSTLKIQPAELGDSAMYLCASSTGTGSNEQFFGPGTRLTVL.

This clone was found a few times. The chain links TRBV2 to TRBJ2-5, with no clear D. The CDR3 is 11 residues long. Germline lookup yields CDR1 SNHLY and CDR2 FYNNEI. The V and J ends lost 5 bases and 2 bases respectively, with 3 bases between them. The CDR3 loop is CASSYQETQYF. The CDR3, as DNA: TGTGCCAGCAGTTATCAAGAGACCCAGTACTTC. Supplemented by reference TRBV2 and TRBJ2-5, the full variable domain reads EPEVTQTPSHQVTQMGQEVILRCVPISNHLYFYWYRQILGQKVEFLVSFYNNEISEKSEIFDDQFSVERPDGSNFTLKIRSTKLEDSAMYFCASSYQETQYFGPGTRLLVL.

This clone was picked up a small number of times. DNA of the CDR3: TGTGCCAGCGGCCCCCTCATCAACTATGGCTACACCTTC. This translates into CASGPLINYGYTF. The gene calls are TRBV7-2 and TRBJ1-2; D unclear. V was shortened by 8 bases and J by 2 bases, with 12 bases between the two germline ends. Looked up from germline, CDR1 is SGHTA and CDR2 is FQGNSA. The CDR3 totals 13 residues.